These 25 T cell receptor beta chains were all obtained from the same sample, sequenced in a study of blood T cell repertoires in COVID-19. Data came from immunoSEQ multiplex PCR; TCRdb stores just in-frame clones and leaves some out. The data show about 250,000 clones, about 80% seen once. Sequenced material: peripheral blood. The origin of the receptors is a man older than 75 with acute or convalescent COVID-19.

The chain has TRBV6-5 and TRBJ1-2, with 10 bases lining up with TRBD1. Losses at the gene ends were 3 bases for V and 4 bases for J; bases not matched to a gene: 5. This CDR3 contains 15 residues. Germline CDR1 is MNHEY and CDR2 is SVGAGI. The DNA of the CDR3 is TGTGCCAGCAGTTATAGGGACAGGGGATCCTATGGCTACACCTTC. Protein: CASSYRDRGSYGYTF.

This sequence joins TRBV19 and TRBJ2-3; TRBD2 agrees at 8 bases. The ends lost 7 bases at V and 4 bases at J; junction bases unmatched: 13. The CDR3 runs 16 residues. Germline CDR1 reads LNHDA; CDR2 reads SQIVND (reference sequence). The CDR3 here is CASISGSGGGADTQYF. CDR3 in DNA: TGTGCCAGTATCAGTGGAAGCGGGGGAGGAGCAGATACGCAGTATTTT.

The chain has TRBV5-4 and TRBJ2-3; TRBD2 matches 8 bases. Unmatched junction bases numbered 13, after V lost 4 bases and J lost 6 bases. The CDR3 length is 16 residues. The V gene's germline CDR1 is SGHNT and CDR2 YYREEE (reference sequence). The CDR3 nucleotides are TGTGCCAGCAGCCCCTGGAGCGGGGGCGGTGGGGATACGCAGTATTTT. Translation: CASSPWSGGGGDTQYF.

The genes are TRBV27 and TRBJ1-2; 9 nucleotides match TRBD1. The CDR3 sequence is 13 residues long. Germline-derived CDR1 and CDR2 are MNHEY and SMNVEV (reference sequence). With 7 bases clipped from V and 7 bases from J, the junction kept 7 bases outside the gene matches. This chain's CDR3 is CASKGQGMAGYTF. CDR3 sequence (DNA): TGTGCCAGCAAGGGACAGGGCATGGCTGGCTACACCTTC.

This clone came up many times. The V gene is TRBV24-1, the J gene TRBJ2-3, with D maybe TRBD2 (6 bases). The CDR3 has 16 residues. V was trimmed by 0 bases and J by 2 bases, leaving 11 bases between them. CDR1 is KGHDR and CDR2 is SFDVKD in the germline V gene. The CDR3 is CATSDLPGTSTDTQYF. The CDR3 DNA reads TGTGCCACCAGTGATTTGCCCGGGACTTCCACAGATACGCAGTATTTT.

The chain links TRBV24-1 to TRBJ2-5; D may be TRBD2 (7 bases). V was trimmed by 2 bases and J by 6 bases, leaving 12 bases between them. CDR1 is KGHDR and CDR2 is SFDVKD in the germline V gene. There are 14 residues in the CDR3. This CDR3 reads CATSDYGGAKTQYF. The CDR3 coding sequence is TGTGCCACCAGTGATTATGGGGGGGCAAAGACCCAGTACTTC.

CDR3 sequence reads: CASSRRGDRGNTIYF. CDR3 DNA: TGTGCCAGCAGCCGCCGTGGGGACAGGGGAAACACCATATATTTT. The chain has TRBV3-1 (or the pseudogene TRBV3-2) and TRBJ1-3, with 8 bases aligning to TRBD1. Trimming at V came to 4 bases and at J to 4 bases, leaving 6 bases not matched to a gene. Germline assignment: CDR1 LGHDT and CDR2 YNNKEL (reference sequence). The CDR3 consists of 15 residues.

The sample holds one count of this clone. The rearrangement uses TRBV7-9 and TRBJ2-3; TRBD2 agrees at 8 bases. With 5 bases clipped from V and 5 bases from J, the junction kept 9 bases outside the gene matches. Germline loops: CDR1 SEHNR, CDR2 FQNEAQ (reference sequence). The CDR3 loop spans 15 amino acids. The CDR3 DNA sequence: TGTGCCAGCAGCCGCCTTAGCGGGGCGGGAGATACGCAGTATTTT. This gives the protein CASSRLSGAGDTQYF.

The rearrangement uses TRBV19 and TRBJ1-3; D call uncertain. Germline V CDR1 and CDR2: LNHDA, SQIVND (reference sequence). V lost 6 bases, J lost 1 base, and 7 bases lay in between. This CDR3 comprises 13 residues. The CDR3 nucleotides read TGTGCCAGTAGCCACTTATCTGGAAACACCATATATTTT. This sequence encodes CASSHLSGNTIYF.

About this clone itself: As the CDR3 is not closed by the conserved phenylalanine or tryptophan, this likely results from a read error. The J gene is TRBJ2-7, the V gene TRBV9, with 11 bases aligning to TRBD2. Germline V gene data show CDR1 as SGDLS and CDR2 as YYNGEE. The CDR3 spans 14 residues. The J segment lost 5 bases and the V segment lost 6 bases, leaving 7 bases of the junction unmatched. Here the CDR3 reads CASKKGLAGDEQYL. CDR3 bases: TGTGCCAGCAAGAAAGGACTAGCGGGTGACGAGCAGTACCTC.

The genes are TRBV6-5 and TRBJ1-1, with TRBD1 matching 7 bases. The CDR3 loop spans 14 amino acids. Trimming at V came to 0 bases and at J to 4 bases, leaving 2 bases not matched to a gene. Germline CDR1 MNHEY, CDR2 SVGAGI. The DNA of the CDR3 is TGTGCCAGCAGTTACTCGCCAGGGGGCACTGAAGCTTTCTTT. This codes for CASSYSPGGTEAFF.

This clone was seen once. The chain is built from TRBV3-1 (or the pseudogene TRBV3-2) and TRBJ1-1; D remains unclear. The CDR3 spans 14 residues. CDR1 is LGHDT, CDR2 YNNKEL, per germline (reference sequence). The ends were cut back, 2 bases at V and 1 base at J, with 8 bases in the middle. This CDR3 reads CASSQYGPNTEAFF. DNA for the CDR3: TGTGCCAGCAGCCAATATGGGCCGAACACTGAAGCTTTCTTT.

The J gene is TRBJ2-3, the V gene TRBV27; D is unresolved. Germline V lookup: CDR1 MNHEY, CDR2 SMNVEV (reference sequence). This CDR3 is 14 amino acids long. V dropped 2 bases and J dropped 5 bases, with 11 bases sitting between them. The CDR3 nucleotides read TGTGCCAGCAGTTTAACTACATATGGAGATACGCAGTATTTT. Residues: CASSLTTYGDTQYF.

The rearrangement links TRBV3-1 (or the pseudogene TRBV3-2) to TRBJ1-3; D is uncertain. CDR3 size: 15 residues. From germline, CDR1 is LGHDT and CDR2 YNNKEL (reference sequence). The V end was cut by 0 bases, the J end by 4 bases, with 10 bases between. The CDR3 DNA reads TGTGCCAGCAGCCAAGATCGGGGATCCGGAAACACCATATATTTT. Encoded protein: CASSQDRGSGNTIYF.

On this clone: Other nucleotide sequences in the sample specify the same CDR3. CDR3 protein: CASRAGQGGQPQHF. The CDR3 nucleotides are TGTGCCAGCAGGGCCGGGCAGGGAGGTCAGCCCCAGCATTTT. The V and J genes are TRBV28 and TRBJ1-5, with D possibly being TRBD1 (5 bases). The CDR3 has 14 residues. Trimming took off 6 bases at V and 6 bases at J, with 15 bases between the two ends. Germline V gives CDR1 MDHEN, CDR2 SYDVKM.

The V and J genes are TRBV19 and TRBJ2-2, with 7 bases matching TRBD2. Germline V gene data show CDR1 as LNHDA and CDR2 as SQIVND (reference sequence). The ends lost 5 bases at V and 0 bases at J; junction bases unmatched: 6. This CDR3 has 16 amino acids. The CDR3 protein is CASSRLAVTNTGELFF. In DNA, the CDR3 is TGTGCCAGTAGTCGGCTAGCGGTGACGAACACCGGGGAGCTGTTTTTT.

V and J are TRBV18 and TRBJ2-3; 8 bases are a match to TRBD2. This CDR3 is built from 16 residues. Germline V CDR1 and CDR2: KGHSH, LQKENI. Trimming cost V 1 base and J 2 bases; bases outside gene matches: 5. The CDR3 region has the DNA TGTGCCAGCTCACCACAAAAACTAGCGGCCACAGATACGCAGTATTTT. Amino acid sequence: CASSPQKLAATDTQYF.

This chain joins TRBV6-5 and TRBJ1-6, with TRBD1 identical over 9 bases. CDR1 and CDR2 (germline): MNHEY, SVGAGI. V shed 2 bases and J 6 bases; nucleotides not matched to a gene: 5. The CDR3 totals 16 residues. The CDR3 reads CASSYRDREGNSPLHF. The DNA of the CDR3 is TGTGCCAGCAGTTACCGGGACAGGGAGGGTAATTCACCCCTCCACTTT.

In nucleotides, the CDR3 is TGTGCCACCAGTGATAACGTGGGACAGGGGTTCTCCTACAATGAGCAGTTCTTC. This encodes CATSDNVGQGFSYNEQFF. V is TRBV24-1 and J is TRBJ2-1, with 10 bases matching TRBD1. CDR3 length: 18 residues. Germline V gene sequence: CDR1 KGHDR, CDR2 SFDVKD. Trimming cost V 3 bases and J 0 bases; bases outside gene matches: 7.

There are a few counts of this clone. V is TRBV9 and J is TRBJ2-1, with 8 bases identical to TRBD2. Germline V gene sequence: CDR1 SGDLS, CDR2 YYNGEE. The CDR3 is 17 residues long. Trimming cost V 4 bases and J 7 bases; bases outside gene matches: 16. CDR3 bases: TGTGCCAGCAGCCCCCTGAGGATGGCGGGAGGCTGGAATGAGCAGTTCTTC. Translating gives CASSPLRMAGGWNEQFF.

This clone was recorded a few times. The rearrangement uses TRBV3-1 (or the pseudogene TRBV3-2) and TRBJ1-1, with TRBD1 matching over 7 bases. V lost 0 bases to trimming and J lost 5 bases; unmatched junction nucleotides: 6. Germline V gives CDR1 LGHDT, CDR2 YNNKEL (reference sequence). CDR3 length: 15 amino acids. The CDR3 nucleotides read TGTGCCAGCAGCCAAGATGCGACAGGGAGTACTGAAGCTTTCTTT. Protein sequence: CASSQDATGSTEAFF.

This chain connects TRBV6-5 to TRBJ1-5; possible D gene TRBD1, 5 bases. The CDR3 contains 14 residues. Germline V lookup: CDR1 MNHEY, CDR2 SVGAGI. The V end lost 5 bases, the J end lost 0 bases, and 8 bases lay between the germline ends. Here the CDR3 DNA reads TGTGCCAGCAGTCGGACATTTAGCAATCAGCCCCAGCATTTT. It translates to CASSRTFSNQPQHF.

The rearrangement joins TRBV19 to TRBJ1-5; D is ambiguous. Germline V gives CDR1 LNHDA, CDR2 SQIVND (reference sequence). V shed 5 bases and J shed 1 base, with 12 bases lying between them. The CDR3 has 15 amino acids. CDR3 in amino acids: CASSLRTGSNQPQHF. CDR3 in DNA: TGTGCCAGTAGTCTCCGGACGGGAAGCAATCAGCCCCAGCATTTT.

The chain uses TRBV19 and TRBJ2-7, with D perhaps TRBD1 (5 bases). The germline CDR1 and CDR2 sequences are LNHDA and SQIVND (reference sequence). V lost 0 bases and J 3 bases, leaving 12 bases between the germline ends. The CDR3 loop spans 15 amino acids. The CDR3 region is CASSIEDQGNYEQYF. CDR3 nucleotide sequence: TGTGCCAGTAGTATAGAAGATCAGGGAAACTACGAGCAGTACTTC.

The CDR3 DNA follows: TGTGCCAGCAGTCAGACAGGGAGGCTTTACAATGAGCAGTTCTTC. It is translated as CASSQTGRLYNEQFF. The genes are TRBV6-5 and TRBJ2-1, with D possibly being TRBD1 (7 bases). CDR1 MNHEY and CDR2 SVGAGI come from the germline V gene. V was shortened by 5 bases and J by 4 bases, with 15 bases between the two germline ends. The CDR3 has 15 residues.